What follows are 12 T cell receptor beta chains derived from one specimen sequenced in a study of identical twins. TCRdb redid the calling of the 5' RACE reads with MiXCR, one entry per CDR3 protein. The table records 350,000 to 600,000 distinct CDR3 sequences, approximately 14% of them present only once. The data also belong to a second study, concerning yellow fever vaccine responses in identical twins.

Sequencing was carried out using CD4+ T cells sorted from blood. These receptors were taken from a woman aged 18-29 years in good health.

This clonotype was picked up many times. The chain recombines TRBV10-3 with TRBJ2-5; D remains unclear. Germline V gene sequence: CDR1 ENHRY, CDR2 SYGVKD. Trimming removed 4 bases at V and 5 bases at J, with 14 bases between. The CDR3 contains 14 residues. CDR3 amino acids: CAISGGAGDETQYF. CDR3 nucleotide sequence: TGTGCCATCAGTGGAGGCGCAGGAGACGAGACCCAGTACTTC.

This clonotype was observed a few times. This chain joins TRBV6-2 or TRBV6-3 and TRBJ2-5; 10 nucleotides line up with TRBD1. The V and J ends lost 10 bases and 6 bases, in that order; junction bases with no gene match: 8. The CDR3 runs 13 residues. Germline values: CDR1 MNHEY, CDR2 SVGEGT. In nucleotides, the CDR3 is TGTGCCACTAAGACAGGGGGCGTACAGACCCAGTACTTC. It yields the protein CATKTGGVQTQYF.

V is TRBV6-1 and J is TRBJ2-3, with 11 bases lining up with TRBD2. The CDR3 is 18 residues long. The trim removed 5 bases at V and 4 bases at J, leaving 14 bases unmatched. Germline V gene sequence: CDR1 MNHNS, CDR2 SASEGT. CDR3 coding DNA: TGTGCCAGCAGTCGACCGGGACTAGCGGAAGCAGGGGCAGATACGCAGTATTTT. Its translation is CASSRPGLAEAGADTQYF.

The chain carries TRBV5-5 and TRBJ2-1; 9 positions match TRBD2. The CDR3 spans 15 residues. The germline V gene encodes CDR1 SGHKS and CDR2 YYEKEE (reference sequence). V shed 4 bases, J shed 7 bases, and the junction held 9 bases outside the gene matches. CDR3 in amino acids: CASSGISGSKNEQFF. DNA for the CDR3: TGTGCCAGCAGCGGTATTAGCGGGAGTAAGAATGAGCAGTTCTTC.

CDR3 sequence reads: CSATTGHLLNTEAFF. CDR3 sequence (DNA): TGCAGTGCTACAACGGGACACCTTTTGAACACTGAAGCTTTCTTT. V and J are TRBV20-1 and TRBJ1-1; weak D call: TRBD1 (6 bases). The CDR3 runs to 15 residues. Germline V gives CDR1 DFQATT, CDR2 SNEGSKA (reference sequence). V was shortened by 4 bases and J by 0 bases, with 15 bases between the two germline ends.

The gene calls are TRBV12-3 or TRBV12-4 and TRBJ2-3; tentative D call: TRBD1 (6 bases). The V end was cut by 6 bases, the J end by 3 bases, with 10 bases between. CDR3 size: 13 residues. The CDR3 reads CASRPQGTDTQYF. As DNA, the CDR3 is TGTGCCAGCAGACCCCAGGGGACAGATACGCAGTATTTT.

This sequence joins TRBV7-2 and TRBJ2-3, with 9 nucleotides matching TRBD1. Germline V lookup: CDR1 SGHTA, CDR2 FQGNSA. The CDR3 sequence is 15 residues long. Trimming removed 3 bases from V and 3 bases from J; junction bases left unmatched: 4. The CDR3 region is CASSFGTGLTDTQYF. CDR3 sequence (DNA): TGTGCCAGCAGCTTCGGGACAGGGCTGACAGATACGCAGTATTTT. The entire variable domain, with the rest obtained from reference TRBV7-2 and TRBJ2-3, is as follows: GAGVSQSPSNKVTEKGKDVELRCDPISGHTALYWYRQSLGQGLEFLIYFQGNSAPDKSGLPSDRFSAERTGGSVSTLTIQRTQQEDSAVYLCASSFGTGLTDTQYFGPGTRLTVL.

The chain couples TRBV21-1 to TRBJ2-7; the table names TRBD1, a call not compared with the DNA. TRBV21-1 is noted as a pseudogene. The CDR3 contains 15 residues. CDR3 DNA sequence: TGTGCCAACCGACAGGGCGGCAGGAGCTCCTACGAGCAGTACTTC. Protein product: CANRQGGRSSYEQYF.

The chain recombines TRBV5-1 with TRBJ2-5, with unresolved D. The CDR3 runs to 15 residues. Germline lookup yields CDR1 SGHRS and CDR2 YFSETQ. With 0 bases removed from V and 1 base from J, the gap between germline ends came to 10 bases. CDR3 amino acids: CASSLAGSPQETQYF. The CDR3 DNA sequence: TGCGCCAGCAGCTTGGCCGGGTCTCCCCAAGAGACCCAGTACTTC.

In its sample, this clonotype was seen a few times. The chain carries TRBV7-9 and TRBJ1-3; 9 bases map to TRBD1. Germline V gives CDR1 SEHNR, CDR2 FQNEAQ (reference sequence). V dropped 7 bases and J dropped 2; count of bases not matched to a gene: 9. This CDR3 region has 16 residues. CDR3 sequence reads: CASTRIDRGTGNTIYF. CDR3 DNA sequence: TGTGCCAGCACCAGAATTGACAGGGGGACTGGAAACACCATATATTTT. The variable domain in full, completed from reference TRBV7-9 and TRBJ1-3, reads DTGVSQNPRHKITKRGQNVTFRCDPISEHNRLYWYRQTLGQGPEFLTYFQNEAQLEKSRLLSDRFSAERPKGSFSTLEIQRTEQGDSAMYLCASTRIDRGTGNTIYFGEGSWLTVV.

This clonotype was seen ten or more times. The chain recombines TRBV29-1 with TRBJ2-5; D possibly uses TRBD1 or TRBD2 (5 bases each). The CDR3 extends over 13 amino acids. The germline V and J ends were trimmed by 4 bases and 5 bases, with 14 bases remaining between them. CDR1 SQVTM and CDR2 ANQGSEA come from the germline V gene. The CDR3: CSVAGGKGETQYF. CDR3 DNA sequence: TGCAGCGTTGCTGGGGGAAAAGGGGAGACCCAGTACTTC.

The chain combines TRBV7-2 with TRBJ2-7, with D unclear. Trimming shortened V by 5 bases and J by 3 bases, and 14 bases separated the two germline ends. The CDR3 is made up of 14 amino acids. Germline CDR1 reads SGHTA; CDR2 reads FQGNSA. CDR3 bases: TGTGCCAGCAGCACACAACCGGGCAACTACGAGCAGTACTTC. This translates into CASSTQPGNYEQYF.